The subject of this entry is one TCR beta chain. There are a few counts of this clone. Its antigen is unknown. No much larger clonotype is one base removed from it; base qualities were not supplied. The trial excluded patients who had a history of autoimmune disease or who were on systemic immunosuppression. Peripheral blood for TCR sequencing was collected from all dose cohorts at baseline, on cycle 4 day 1, and on cycle 7 day 1. Samples came from an open-label, multicenter, first-in-human phase I dose-escalation trial of ivuxolimab. Adults with locally advanced or metastatic melanoma, renal cell, hepatocellular, or head and neck squamous cell carcinoma were enrolled in the trial. Before TCR sequencing, CD4+ T cells and CD8+ T cells were sorted from peripheral blood as separate populations. The germline V gene (reference sequence) provides CDR1 SGHKS and CDR2 YYEKEE. The CDR3 numbers 12 residues from cysteine through phenylalanine. The CDR3 DNA has 36 bases and is translated from base 1. The V end loses 3 bases and the J end loses 6 bases, and a stretch of 8 bases separates them.

The data stem from a study of OX40 agonist ivuxolimab in advanced cancers. At the level of the whole study: Ivuxolimab, which targeted the costimulatory receptor OX40 (CD134), was an agonistic, fully human IgG2 monoclonal antibody. Intravenous ivuxolimab was administered to patients every 2 weeks at six dose levels: 0.01, 0.1, 0.3, 1.5, 3 and 10 mg/kg. Patients were allowed to have had prior anti-PD-1, anti-PD-L1 or anti-CTLA-4 therapy, and around 37% of the dose-escalation patients had previously received checkpoint inhibitors. The point of sequencing TCRbeta in the periphery was to test whether ivuxolimab changed TCR sequence diversity and drove clonal T-cell expansion. The monotherapy dose-escalation portion (N ≈ 55 patients) of the phase I ivuxolimab trial is reported in the paper. Of the 50 to 55 patients in dose escalation, 19 had hepatocellular carcinoma, some 15 had melanoma, 9 had renal cell carcinoma and 9 had head and neck cancer. In the dose-escalation cohort, approximately 82% of patients were male, and the mean age was approximately 60 years, with a range of about 23 to 85. Partial responses occurred in three dose-escalation patients: two with cutaneous melanoma and one with hepatocellular carcinoma.

Points the paper makes about the study in general: In the 0.1-3.0 mg/kg groups, partial responders were among the patients with the lowest normalized peripheral clonal expansion, particularly in CD8+ T cells. At doses from 0.1 to 3.0 mg/kg, clonal expansion was seen in both CD4+ and CD8+ blood T cells between baseline and week 6. Low levels of normalized T-cell clonal expansion were also seen in some patients who did not respond. On average, CD8+ T cells showed more expanded clones than CD4+ T cells after ivuxolimab. Antigen specificity was not determined for the clonally expanded peripheral T cells.

Genomic DNA was isolated from the sorted cells so that the TCRbeta CDR3 region could be sequenced. TCRbeta CDR3 regions were sequenced using the immunoSEQ Assay. Drawn from immuneACCESS, this table holds only the in-frame rearrangements with V and J called that TCRdb kept. Clones are partly lost; checked studies trace under half to an unresolved V gene and leave the rest unexplained. In this sample the table shows about 67,000 clones, around 84% of which occur a single time. Jointly, the top ten make up approximately 2% of the sample. This chain is built from TRBV5-5 and TRBJ2-3, with the D gene uncertain. This receptor was identified in an adult with an advanced solid tumor such as melanoma, head and neck, liver or kidney cancer. This specimen was CD4+ or CD8+ T cells sorted from blood, taken in a trial of the OX40 agonist ivuxolimab. Read as DNA, the sequence is TGTGCCAGCAGCTGGGGTCGGGATACGCAGTATTTT. Its translation reads: CASSWGRDTQYF.